The 31 T cell receptor beta chains below all came from one sample that was sequenced in a study of blood T cell repertoires in COVID-19. Sequencing was performed with immunoSEQ multiplex PCR; in TCRdb, only in-frame clones are kept and a portion is missing. This sample has around 190,000 clones; 76% occur once, and the top ten carry roughly 7.8%. The sequenced sample consisted of peripheral blood. These receptors were taken from a woman aged 50 to 60 with active or convalescent COVID-19.

J is TRBJ1-3 and V is TRBV12-3 or TRBV12-4; perhaps TRBD1 as D (5 bases). With 6 bases removed from V and 10 bases from J, the gap between germline ends came to 16 bases. The CDR3 has 13 amino acids. The CDR3 here is CASSRQGLGTIYF. CDR3 nucleotides: TGTGCCAGCAGCCGTCAGGGATTAGGGACCATATATTTT.

This chain joins TRBV6-6 and TRBJ1-4, with 7 bases lining up with TRBD1. The CDR3 is 15 amino acids. V shed 4 bases, J shed 4 bases, and the junction held 6 bases outside the gene matches. Germline assignment: CDR1 MNHNY and CDR2 SVGAGI (reference sequence). DNA of the CDR3: TGTGCCAGCAGTTCCGGGACAGACGATAATGAAAAACTGTTTTTT. Translating it yields CASSSGTDDNEKLFF.

This clone was counted a single time. The chain employs TRBV4-1 and TRBJ1-6; D is possibly TRBD1 (5 bases). CDR1 and CDR2 (germline): MGHRA, YSYEKL. V was cut by 0 bases and J by 10 bases, with 13 bases left in between. CDR3 size: 15 residues. CDR3 protein: CASSQDRTGQSPLHF. CDR3 bases: TGCGCCAGCAGCCAAGATAGAACAGGCCAATCACCCCTCCACTTT.

The rearrangement uses TRBV18 and TRBJ1-3, with D tentatively TRBD1 (5 bases). V lost 9 bases and J lost 8, with 20 bases in between. The CDR3 is 14 residues long. From germline, CDR1 is KGHSH and CDR2 LQKENI. The CDR3: CASLPLRGGHTIYF. CDR3 DNA: TGTGCCAGTCTTCCCCTAAGGGGAGGACACACCATATATTTT.

This chain uses TRBV28 with TRBJ1-4; D may be TRBD1 (6 bases). This CDR3 comprises 14 residues. Germline-derived CDR1 and CDR2 are MDHEN and SYDVKM. V shed 5 bases and J shed 3 bases, with 10 bases lying between them. DNA for the CDR3: TGTGCCAGCAGTCATCCAGGGGCTAATGAAAAACTGTTTTTT. Translating it yields CASSHPGANEKLFF.

V is TRBV6-5 and J is TRBJ1-2; D possibly corresponds to TRBD1 (5 bases). V lost 6 bases and J 3 bases, leaving 17 bases between the germline ends. Germline-derived CDR1 and CDR2 are MNHEY and SVGAGI. The CDR3 has 15 amino acids. The chain's CDR3 is CASSFTDSYYYGYTF. The CDR3 region has the DNA TGTGCCAGCAGCTTTACCGACAGCTACTACTATGGCTACACCTTC.

The chain joins TRBV18 to TRBJ2-2, with D perhaps TRBD2 (5 bases). This CDR3 is built from 18 residues. Germline CDR1 KGHSH, CDR2 LQKENI. V shed 3 bases and J shed 6 bases, with 23 bases lying between them. The CDR3 sequence: CASSPRLSSGDRAGELFF. CDR3 nucleotides: TGTGCCAGCTCACCCCGACTGTCGAGCGGTGATCGGGCCGGGGAGCTGTTTTTT. Complete variable domain (other parts from reference TRBV18 and TRBJ2-2): NAGVMQNPRHLVRRRGQEARLRCSPMKGHSHVYWYRQLPEEGLKFMVYLQKENIIDESGMPKERFSAEFPKEGPSILRIQQVVRGDSAAYFCASSPRLSSGDRAGELFFGEGSRLTVL.

The V gene is TRBV7-2, the J gene TRBJ2-5; 8 positions match TRBD2. CDR1 is SGHTA, CDR2 FQGNSA, per germline. The CDR3 is made up of 18 amino acids. The junction had 16 bases not matched to a gene; V was cut back by 4 bases and J by 3 bases. CDR3: CASSSLMPFSGVEETQYF. For the CDR3, the DNA is TGTGCCAGCAGCTCCCTTATGCCCTTTAGCGGGGTAGAAGAGACCCAGTACTTC.

The chain couples TRBV5-1 to TRBJ1-2, with 7 bases that match TRBD1. V shed 4 bases, J shed 4 bases, and the junction held 10 bases outside the gene matches. The CDR3 has 15 amino acids. Per the germline V gene, CDR1 is SGHRS and CDR2 is YFSETQ. CDR3 residues: CASSARPGDSYGYTF. The CDR3 DNA sequence: TGCGCCAGCAGCGCCCGCCCGGGGGACAGCTATGGCTACACCTTC.

On this clone: The same CDR3 is also encoded by other DNA sequences in this sample. The CDR3 DNA reads TGCGCCAGCAGCTTGGTGGCCGGGTCCTACGAGCAGTACTTC. It translates to CASSLVAGSYEQYF. The rearrangement joins TRBV5-1 to TRBJ2-7, with D hard to call. The CDR3 sequence is 14 residues long. The germline CDR1 and CDR2 sequences are SGHRS and YFSETQ. Deletions cut 0 bases from V and 1 base from J, with 8 bases between. The full variable domain, in which reference TRBV5-1 and TRBJ2-7 provide the parts outside the CDR3, is KAGVTQTPRYLIKTRGQQVTLSCSPISGHRSVSWYQQTPGQGLQFLFEYFSETQRNKGNFPGRFSGRQFSNSRSEMNVSTLELGDSALYLCASSLVAGSYEQYFGPGTRLTVT.

The chain employs TRBV6-2 or TRBV6-3 and TRBJ1-2; 7 nucleotides align to TRBD1. Germline CDR1 and CDR2: MNHEY and SVGEGT. Unmatched junction bases numbered 9, after V lost 6 bases and J lost 5 bases. This CDR3 has 14 residues. The CDR3 DNA reads TGTGCCAGCAGCCTGATGAAGGGGGCGTATGGCTACACCTTC. This translates into CASSLMKGAYGYTF.

The chain couples TRBV5-1 to TRBJ2-1, with 8 positions matching TRBD2. Germline CDR1 is SGHRS and CDR2 is YFSETQ. This CDR3 spans 19 amino acids. The junction had 12 bases not matched to a gene; V was cut back by 1 base and J by 0 bases. CDR3 residues: CASSLSPIHGTSSYNEQFF. In nucleotides, the CDR3 is TGCGCCAGCAGCTTGTCGCCGATCCATGGGACTAGCTCCTACAATGAGCAGTTCTTC.

This chain links TRBV19 with TRBJ1-5; D remains unclear. Germline V gene lookup returns CDR1 LNHDA and CDR2 SQIVND (reference sequence). Trimming stripped 3 bases from V and 4 bases from J, with 16 bases between. The CDR3 spans 16 residues. The chain's CDR3 is CASSMPPARRNQPQHF. The CDR3 DNA reads as TGTGCCAGTAGTATGCCCCCAGCCAGGCGTAATCAGCCCCAGCATTTT. The variable domain in full, completed from reference TRBV19 and TRBJ1-5, reads DGGITQSPKYLFRKEGQNVTLSCEQNLNHDAMYWYRQDPGQGLRLIYYSQIVNDFQKGDIAEGYSVSREKKESFPLTVTSAQKNPTAFYLCASSMPPARRNQPQHFGDGTRLSIL.

The chain joins TRBV6-2 or TRBV6-3 to TRBJ2-1, with TRBD2 matching 10 bases. Trimming took 0 bases from V and 8 from J; bases not matched to a gene: 7. The germline CDR1 and CDR2 sequences are MNHEY and SVGEGT. There are 16 residues in the CDR3. The CDR3 here is CASSYSPSGSLDEQFF. CDR3 DNA sequence: TGTGCCAGCAGTTACTCGCCTAGCGGGAGTCTCGATGAGCAGTTCTTC.

This chain links TRBV19 with TRBJ2-6; D possibly corresponds to TRBD1 (5 bases). This CDR3 has 15 amino acids. Germline values: CDR1 LNHDA, CDR2 SQIVND (reference sequence). Trimming took 7 bases from V and 2 from J, leaving 12 bases between them. The CDR3 nucleotides read TGTGCCAGTACAGGCAGGGTCGCTGGGGCCAACGTCCTGACTTTC. Translating gives CASTGRVAGANVLTF.

Of note for this clone: Since a much larger clone is just one base distant, this may be a read error. The same CDR3 can be traced to other DNA sequences in this sample. V usage is TRBV7-3 and J usage is TRBJ2-7; TRBD2 is a possible D gene (5 bases). The CDR3 contains 14 residues. Germline V gene sequence: CDR1 SGHTA, CDR2 FQGTGA. Trimming shortened V by 5 bases and J by 0 bases, and 11 bases separated the two germline ends. The CDR3 DNA reads as TGTGCCAGCAGCACCAGCGGAGGCTCCTACGAGCAGTACTTC. Residues: CASSTSGGSYEQYF.

This chain connects TRBV24-1 to TRBJ2-3, with 10 positions matching TRBD2. The CDR3 length is 14 residues. The V gene's germline CDR1 is KGHDR and CDR2 SFDVKD. V gave up 9 bases and J gave up 4 bases; unmatched junction bases: 6. CDR3 sequence: CATAGAGGPDTQYF. The CDR3 nucleotides read TGTGCCACCGCTGGAGCGGGAGGGCCAGATACGCAGTATTTT.

The genes are TRBV30 and TRBJ1-1, with D possibly being TRBD1 (6 bases). V was trimmed by 3 bases and J by 4 bases, leaving 15 bases between them. The V gene's germline CDR1 is GTSNPN and CDR2 SVGIG (reference sequence). This CDR3 has 14 amino acids. Here the CDR3 reads CAWRDSPVGTEAFF. CDR3 DNA: TGTGCCTGGAGGGACAGCCCTGTTGGCACTGAAGCTTTCTTT. Filled out from reference TRBV30 and TRBJ1-1, the complete variable domain reads SQTIHQWPATLVQPVGSPLSLECTVEGTSNPNLYWYRQAAGRGLQLLFYSVGIGQISSEVPQNLSASRPQDRQFILSSKKLLLSDSGFYLCAWRDSPVGTEAFFGQGTRLTVV.

The chain carries TRBV2 and TRBJ2-7, with TRBD1 matching 9 bases. CDR3 length equals 12 residues. Germline CDR1 and CDR2: SNHLY and FYNNEI. V dropped 5 bases and J dropped 13; count of bases not matched to a gene: 9. The DNA for the CDR3 is TGTGCCAGCAGTTCCCGGGACAGGGCTTGCTACTTC. Protein: CASSSRDRACYF.

The J gene is TRBJ1-5, the V gene TRBV27; D gene uncertain. The ends were cut back, 2 bases at V and 2 bases at J, with 7 bases in the middle. Germline V gene data show CDR1 as MNHEY and CDR2 as SMNVEV (reference sequence). The CDR3 totals 14 residues. For the CDR3, the DNA is TGTGCCAGCAGTTTACAACGAGGCAATCAGCCCCAGCATTTT. Residues: CASSLQRGNQPQHF.

The chain employs TRBV5-6 and TRBJ2-3; D uncertain. The CDR3 runs 14 residues. V was shortened by 0 bases and J by 6 bases, with 11 bases between the two germline ends. Germline loops: CDR1 SGHDT, CDR2 YYEEEE. CDR3 in amino acids: CASSLGLARDTQYF. CDR3 sequence (DNA): TGTGCCAGCAGCTTGGGGTTAGCAAGGGATACGCAGTATTTT.

V gene TRBV28 combines with J gene TRBJ1-4; 9 bases are a match to TRBD1. Germline V CDR1 and CDR2: MDHEN, SYDVKM. J lost 7 bases, V lost 3 bases, and 6 bases had no gene match. The CDR3 is 15 residues long. The CDR3 spells CASSFYRGRGEKLFF. CDR3 coding DNA: TGTGCCAGCAGTTTCTACAGGGGGCGGGGTGAAAAACTGTTTTTT.

The chain employs TRBV29-1 and TRBJ1-3, with 7 positions matching TRBD1. The CDR3 is 13 residues long. Germline CDR1 is SQVTM and CDR2 is ANQGSEA. Trimming took 6 bases from V and 2 from J; bases not matched to a gene: 4. CDR3 amino acids: CSVLQGPGNTIYF. The CDR3 nucleotides read TGCAGCGTACTACAGGGGCCTGGAAACACCATATATTTT.

V gene TRBV7-9 combines with J gene TRBJ2-1; 8 bases fit TRBD2. After removal of 0 bases from V and 3 bases from J, the junction contained 4 bases not matched to a gene. The CDR3 extends over 16 amino acids. The V gene's germline CDR1 is SEHNR and CDR2 FQNEAQ (reference sequence). CDR3 protein: CASSLAGGTSYNEQFF. In DNA form, the CDR3 reads TGTGCCAGCAGCTTAGCCGGGGGGACTAGCTACAATGAGCAGTTCTTC.

This clone was seen a few times. The rearrangement uses TRBV14 and TRBJ1-4; D is undetermined. Germline CDR1 is SGHDN and CDR2 is FVKESK. The CDR3 extends over 13 amino acids. V was cut by 5 bases and J by 6 bases, with 10 bases left in between. CDR3 sequence (DNA): TGTGCCAGCAGCGGTCAGAAGTATGAAAAACTGTTTTTT. Protein product: CASSGQKYEKLFF.

This sequence joins TRBV5-8 and TRBJ1-2, with 8 bases fitting TRBD1. Germline V gives CDR1 SGHTS, CDR2 YDEGEE. V gave up 5 bases and J gave up 4 bases; unmatched junction bases: 7. This CDR3 is built from 14 residues. In DNA form, the CDR3 reads TGTGCCAGCAGGTCCACAGGGGGGTCCTATGGCTACACCTTC. This codes for CASRSTGGSYGYTF.

The chain recombines TRBV29-1 with TRBJ1-2; 8 bases line up with TRBD1. J gave up 3 bases and V 2 bases, and 2 bases lay outside the gene matches. CDR1 is SQVTM, CDR2 ANQGSEA, per germline. The CDR3 spans 13 residues. This CDR3 reads CSVETGQDYGYTF. As DNA, the CDR3 is TGCAGCGTTGAAACGGGACAGGACTATGGCTACACCTTC.

V is TRBV28 and J is TRBJ1-2; D not resolved. Trimming removed 2 bases at V and 4 bases at J, with 8 bases between. This CDR3 region has 13 residues. CDR1 MDHEN and CDR2 SYDVKM come from the germline V gene. As DNA, the CDR3 is TGTGCCAGCAGTTTAGGGCAGACCTATGGCTACACCTTC. Residues: CASSLGQTYGYTF.

V usage is TRBV10-3 and J usage is TRBJ1-1, with D perhaps matching TRBD1 (5 bases). Per germline, CDR1 ENHRY and CDR2 SYGVKD. This CDR3 comprises 16 residues. The V and J ends lost 4 bases and 0 bases respectively, with 15 bases between them. The CDR3 region is CAISVAGSGVNTEAFF. The CDR3 DNA is TGTGCCATCAGTGTGGCAGGGTCTGGTGTGAACACTGAAGCTTTCTTT.

This chain joins TRBV29-1 and TRBJ2-5; TRBD2 matches 12 bases. With V trimmed by 6 bases and J by 2 bases, 1 base remained unmatched. Germline CDR1 SQVTM, CDR2 ANQGSEA. The CDR3 length is 13 residues. CDR3 DNA sequence: TGCAGCGTGACTAGCGGGGGACAAGAGACCCAGTACTTC. Protein product: CSVTSGGQETQYF.

The V and J genes are TRBV20-1 and TRBJ1-2; D call uncertain. CDR3 length: 11 residues. Germline V gene data show CDR1 as DFQATT and CDR2 as SNEGSKA (reference sequence). Trimming took off 3 bases at V and 5 bases at J, with 7 bases between the two ends. CDR3 coding DNA: TGCAGTGCTAGCGACGGGTATGGCTACACCTTC. Its protein is CSASDGYGYTF.